This is a list of T cell receptor beta chains from one sample in a study of identical twins. TCRdb re-analysed the 5' RACE reads in MiXCR, keeping a single row per CDR3 protein. The sample records 350,000 to 600,000 distinct CDR3 sequences, around 14% being singletons. This sample was also put to use in a study of yellow fever vaccine responses in identical twins.

The sequencing sample was made of CD4+ T cells sorted from blood. The receptors shown here come from a woman in her late teens or twenties in good health. Each CDR3 is given without its conserved first and last residue.

v_gene	j_gene	CDR3aa
TRBV11-2	TRBJ2-2	ASSFRVPDRVVENTGELF
TRBV3-1	TRBJ2-1	ASSRGPSGQHNEQF
TRBV12-3/TRBV12-4	TRBJ1-5	ASSFWGGASNQPQH
TRBV3-1	TRBJ2-4	ASSQAGPIRENIQY
TRBV18	TRBJ2-3	ASSTTGFSTDTQY
TRBV3-1	TRBJ2-1	ASSYGLAGYNEQF
TRBV28	TRBJ2-4	ASSLSMLAKNIQY
TRBV7-9	TRBJ1-1	ASSFGQGASEAF
TRBV6-5	TRBJ2-5	ASSYISGGSGTQY
TRBV12-3/TRBV12-4	TRBJ2-7	ASSIDRASYEQY
TRBV20-1	TRBJ2-1	SATLLTGRNEQF
TRBV4-3	TRBJ2-7	ASSHQTGTSGSSYEQY
TRBV29-1	TRBJ2-1	SVEGPSTYNEQF
TRBV5-1	TRBJ2-3	ASSGTSGGPDTQY
TRBV6-1	TRBJ1-4	ASSDRQATNEKLF
TRBV15	TRBJ2-7	ATSPTPTPREQY
TRBV20-1	TRBJ2-3	SARDLRAGGAATQY
TRBV12-3/TRBV12-4	TRBJ1-6	ASSPRQPNSPLH
TRBV7-2	TRBJ2-7	ASSSKTGGFYEQY
TRBV28	TRBJ2-5	ASSDPGHPQGSETQY
TRBV6-2/TRBV6-3	TRBJ2-2	ASSTLTGPTQNTGELF
TRBV27	TRBJ2-1	ASSPLLGDEQF
TRBV12-3/TRBV12-4	TRBJ2-3	ASRGQLTDTQY
TRBV6-1	TRBJ1-1	ASRATGGSEAF
TRBV3-1	TRBJ2-7	ASSQGIDWLSYEQY
TRBV20-1	TRBJ2-5	SATGLAGGPFETQY
TRBV4-1	TRBJ1-4	ASSQVGRGVDEKLF
TRBV5-1	TRBJ2-1	ASSLTGMGNEQF
TRBV28	TRBJ2-5	ASNLSRDRGLGETQY
TRBV29-1	TRBJ2-1	SVVRRDSPLGSYNEQF
TRBV27	TRBJ2-1	ASSFAAGGNNEQF
TRBV7-9	TRBJ2-6	ASIPRVGANVLT
TRBV7-9	TRBJ2-1	ASSPTPSYNEQF
TRBV9	TRBJ2-5	ASSVGLGVRGEETQY
TRBV4-1	TRBJ2-2	ASSKGQGNTGELF
TRBV3-1	TRBJ2-1	ASSLWTENNEQF
TRBV15	TRBJ2-4	ATSAPGPLAKNIQY
TRBV12-3/TRBV12-4	TRBJ2-3	ASSLRGGGLAGVIPDTQY
TRBV5-1	TRBJ2-1	ASSLAVQNEQF
TRBV12-3/TRBV12-4	TRBJ2-5	ASSLASGGETQY
TRBV4-2	TRBJ2-1	ASRPSIAGSGYEQF
TRBV30	TRBJ1-1	AWSTGLDTEAF
TRBV12-3/TRBV12-4	TRBJ2-7	ASTSGSTSYEQY
TRBV24-1	TRBJ2-1	ATSDPTGAYNEQF
TRBV6-1	TRBJ2-3	ASSRGDRRSTDTQY
TRBV5-1	TRBJ2-2	ASSFDLDTGELF
TRBV20-1	TRBJ2-5	SATDFQMGETQY
TRBV2	TRBJ2-5	ASSEALGRQETQY
TRBV11-2	TRBJ2-5	ASSLGTSAGETQY
TRBV18	TRBJ2-1	ASSPPSGGASNEQF
TRBV2	TRBJ1-1	ASSGQEERAF
TRBV5-1	TRBJ2-3	ASSLVQRTDTQY
TRBV29-1	TRBJ2-1	SVESWSGSSYNEQF